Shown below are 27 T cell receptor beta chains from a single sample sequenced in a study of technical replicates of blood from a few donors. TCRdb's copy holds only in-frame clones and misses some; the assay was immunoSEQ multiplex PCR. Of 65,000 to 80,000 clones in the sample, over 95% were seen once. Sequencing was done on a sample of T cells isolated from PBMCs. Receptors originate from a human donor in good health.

This CDR3 is CASSRLAGSSNEQYF. CDR3 DNA sequence: TGTGCCAGCAGCCGACTAGCGGGAAGTTCCAACGAGCAGTACTTC. J is TRBJ2-7 and V is TRBV28, with 11 nucleotides matching TRBD2. V lost 6 bases, J lost 5 bases, and 9 bases stayed unmatched. Germline V CDR1 and CDR2: MDHEN, SYDVKM. The CDR3 covers 15 residues.

CDR3 sequence: CASSGLLSNTEAFF. The CDR3 coding sequence is TGTGCCAGCAGTGGCCTCTTAAGCAACACTGAAGCTTTCTTT. The chain carries TRBV2 and TRBJ1-1; D not certain. The germline V and J ends were trimmed by 4 bases and 2 bases, with 11 bases remaining between them. CDR1 is SNHLY, CDR2 FYNNEI, per germline. This CDR3 spans 14 amino acids.

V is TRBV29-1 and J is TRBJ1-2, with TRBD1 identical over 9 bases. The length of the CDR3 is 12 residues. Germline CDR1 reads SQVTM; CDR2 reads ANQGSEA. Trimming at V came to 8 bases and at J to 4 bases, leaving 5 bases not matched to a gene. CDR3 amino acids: CSSRQGGYGYTF. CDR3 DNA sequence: TGCAGCTCCCGACAGGGGGGCTATGGCTACACCTTC. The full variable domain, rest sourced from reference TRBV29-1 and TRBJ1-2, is SAVISQKPSRDICQRGTSLTIQCQVDSQVTMMFWYRQQPGQSLTLIATANQGSEATYESGFVIDKFPISRPNLTFSTLTVSNMSPEDSSIYLCSSRQGGYGYTFGSGTRLTVV.

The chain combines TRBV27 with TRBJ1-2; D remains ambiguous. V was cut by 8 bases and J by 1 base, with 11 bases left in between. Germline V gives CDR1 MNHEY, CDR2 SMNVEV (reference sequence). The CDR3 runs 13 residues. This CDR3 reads CASARAVNYGYTF. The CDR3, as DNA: TGTGCCAGCGCCCGAGCGGTTAACTATGGCTACACCTTC.

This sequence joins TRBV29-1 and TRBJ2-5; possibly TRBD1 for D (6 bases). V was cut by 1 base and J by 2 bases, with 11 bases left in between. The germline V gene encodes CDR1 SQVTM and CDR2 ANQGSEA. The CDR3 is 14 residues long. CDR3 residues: CSVEGADRQETQYF. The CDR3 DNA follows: TGCAGCGTTGAAGGTGCGGACAGACAAGAGACCCAGTACTTC.

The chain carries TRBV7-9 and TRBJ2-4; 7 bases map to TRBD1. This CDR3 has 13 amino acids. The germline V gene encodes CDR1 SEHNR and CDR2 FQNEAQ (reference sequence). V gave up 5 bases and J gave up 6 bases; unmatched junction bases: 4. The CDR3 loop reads CASSDRDRNIQYF. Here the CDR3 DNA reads TGTGCCAGCAGCGACCGGGACAGAAACATTCAGTACTTC.

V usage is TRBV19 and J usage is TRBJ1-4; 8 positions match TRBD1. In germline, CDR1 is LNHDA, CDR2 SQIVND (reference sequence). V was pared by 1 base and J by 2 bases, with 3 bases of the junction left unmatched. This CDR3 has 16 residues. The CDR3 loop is CASSIGTGSTNEKLFF. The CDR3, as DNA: TGTGCCAGTAGTATAGGGACAGGGTCTACTAATGAAAAACTGTTTTTT.

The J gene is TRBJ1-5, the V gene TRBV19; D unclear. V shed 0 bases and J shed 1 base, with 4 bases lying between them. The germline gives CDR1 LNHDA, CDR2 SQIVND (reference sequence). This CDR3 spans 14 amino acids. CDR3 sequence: CASSIDSSNQPQHF. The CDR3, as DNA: TGTGCCAGTAGTATAGATTCGAGCAATCAGCCCCAGCATTTT.

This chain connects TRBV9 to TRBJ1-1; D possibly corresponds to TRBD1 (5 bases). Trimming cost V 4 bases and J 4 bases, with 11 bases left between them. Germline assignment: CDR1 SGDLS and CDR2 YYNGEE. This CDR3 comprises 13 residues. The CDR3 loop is CASSPLGGTEAFF. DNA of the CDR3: TGTGCCAGCAGCCCTTTGGGGGGCACTGAAGCTTTCTTT. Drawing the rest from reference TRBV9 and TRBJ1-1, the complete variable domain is DSGVTQTPKHLITATGQRVTLRCSPRSGDLSVYWYQQSLDQGLQFLIQYYNGEERAKGNILERFSAQQFPDLHSELNLSSLELGDSALYFCASSPLGGTEAFFGQGTRLTVV.

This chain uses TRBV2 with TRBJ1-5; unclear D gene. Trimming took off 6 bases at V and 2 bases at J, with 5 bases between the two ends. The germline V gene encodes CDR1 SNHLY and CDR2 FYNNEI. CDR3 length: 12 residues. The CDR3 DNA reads TGTGCCAGCAGAATCGGCAATCAGCCCCAGCATTTT. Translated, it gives CASRIGNQPQHF.

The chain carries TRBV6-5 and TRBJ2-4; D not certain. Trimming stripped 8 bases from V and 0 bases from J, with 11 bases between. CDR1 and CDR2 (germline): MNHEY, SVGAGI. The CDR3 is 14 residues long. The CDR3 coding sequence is TGTGCCAGCCCTGGAGAGTTAGCCAAAAACATTCAGTACTTC. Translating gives CASPGELAKNIQYF.

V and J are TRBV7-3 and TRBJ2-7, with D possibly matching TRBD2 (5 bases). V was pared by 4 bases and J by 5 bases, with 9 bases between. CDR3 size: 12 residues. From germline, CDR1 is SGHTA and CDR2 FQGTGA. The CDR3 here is CASSSGGNEQYF. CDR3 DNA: TGTGCCAGCAGCTCAGGAGGAAACGAGCAGTACTTC.

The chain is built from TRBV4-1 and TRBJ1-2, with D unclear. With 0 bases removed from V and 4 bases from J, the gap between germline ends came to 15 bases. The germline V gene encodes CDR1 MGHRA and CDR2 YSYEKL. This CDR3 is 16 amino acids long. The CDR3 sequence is CASSQEEGRSIYGYTF. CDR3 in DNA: TGCGCCAGCAGCCAAGAGGAGGGCAGGAGTATCTATGGCTACACCTTC.

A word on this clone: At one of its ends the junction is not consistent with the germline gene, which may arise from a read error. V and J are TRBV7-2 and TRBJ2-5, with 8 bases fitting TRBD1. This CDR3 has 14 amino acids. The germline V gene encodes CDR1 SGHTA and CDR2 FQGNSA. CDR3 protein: CASTQGAPQGTQYF. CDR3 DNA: TGTGCCAGCACTCAGGGGGCCCCTCAAGGGACCCAGTACTTC. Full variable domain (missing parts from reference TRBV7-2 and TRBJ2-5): GAGVSQSPSNKVTEKGKDVELRCDPISGHTALYWYRQSLGQGLEFLIYFQGNSAPDKSGLPSDRFSAERTGGSVSTLTIQRTQQEDSAVYLCASTQGAPQGTQYFGPGTRLLVL.

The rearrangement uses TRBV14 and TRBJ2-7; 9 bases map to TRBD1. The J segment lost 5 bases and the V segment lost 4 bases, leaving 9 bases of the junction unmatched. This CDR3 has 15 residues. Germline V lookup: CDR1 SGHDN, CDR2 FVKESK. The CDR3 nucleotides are TGTGCCAGCAGCCCGTTGGGACAGGGACGTCACGAGCAGTACTTC. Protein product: CASSPLGQGRHEQYF.

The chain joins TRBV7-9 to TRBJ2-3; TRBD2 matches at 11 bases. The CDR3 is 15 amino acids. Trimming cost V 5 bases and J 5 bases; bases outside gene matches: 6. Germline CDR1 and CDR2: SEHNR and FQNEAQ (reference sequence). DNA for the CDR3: TGTGCCAGCAGCCCCACTAGCGGGAGTCAAGATACGCAGTATTTT. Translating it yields CASSPTSGSQDTQYF. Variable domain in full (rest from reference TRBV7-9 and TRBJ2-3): DTGVSQNPRHKITKRGQNVTFRCDPISEHNRLYWYRQTLGQGPEFLTYFQNEAQLEKSRLLSDRFSAERPKGSFSTLEIQRTEQGDSAMYLCASSPTSGSQDTQYFGPGTRLTVL.

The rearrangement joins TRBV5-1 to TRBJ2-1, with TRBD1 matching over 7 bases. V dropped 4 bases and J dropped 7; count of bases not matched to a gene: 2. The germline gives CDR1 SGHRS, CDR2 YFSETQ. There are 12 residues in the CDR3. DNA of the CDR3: TGCGCCAGCAGCCTACAGGGGAATGAGCAGTTCTTC. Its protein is CASSLQGNEQFF. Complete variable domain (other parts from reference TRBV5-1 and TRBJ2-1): KAGVTQTPRYLIKTRGQQVTLSCSPISGHRSVSWYQQTPGQGLQFLFEYFSETQRNKGNFPGRFSGRQFSNSRSEMNVSTLELGDSALYLCASSLQGNEQFFGPGTRLTVL.

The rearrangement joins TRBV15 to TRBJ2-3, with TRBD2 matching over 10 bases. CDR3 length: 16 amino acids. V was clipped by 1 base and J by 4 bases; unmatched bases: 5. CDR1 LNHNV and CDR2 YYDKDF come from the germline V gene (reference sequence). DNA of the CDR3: TGTGCCACCAGCAGAGTAGGACTAGCGGTGGCAGATACGCAGTATTTT. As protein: CATSRVGLAVADTQYF.

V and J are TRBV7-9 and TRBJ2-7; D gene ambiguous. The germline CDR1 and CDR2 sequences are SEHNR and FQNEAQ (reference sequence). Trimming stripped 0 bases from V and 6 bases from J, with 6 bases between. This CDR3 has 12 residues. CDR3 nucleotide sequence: TGTGCCAGCAGCTTAGCTAGCTCCGAGCAGTACTTC. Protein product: CASSLASSEQYF. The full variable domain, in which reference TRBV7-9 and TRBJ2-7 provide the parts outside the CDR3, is DTGVSQNPRHKITKRGQNVTFRCDPISEHNRLYWYRQTLGQGPEFLTYFQNEAQLEKSRLLSDRFSAERPKGSFSTLEIQRTEQGDSAMYLCASSLASSEQYFGPGTRLTVT.

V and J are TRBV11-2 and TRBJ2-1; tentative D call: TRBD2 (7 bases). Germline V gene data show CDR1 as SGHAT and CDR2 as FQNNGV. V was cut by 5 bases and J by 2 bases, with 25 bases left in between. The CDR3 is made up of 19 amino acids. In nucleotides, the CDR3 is TGTGCCAGCAGCAAGGACCTCGGACTAGGGGGGTTACCCTACAATGAGCAGTTCTTC. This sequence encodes CASSKDLGLGGLPYNEQFF.

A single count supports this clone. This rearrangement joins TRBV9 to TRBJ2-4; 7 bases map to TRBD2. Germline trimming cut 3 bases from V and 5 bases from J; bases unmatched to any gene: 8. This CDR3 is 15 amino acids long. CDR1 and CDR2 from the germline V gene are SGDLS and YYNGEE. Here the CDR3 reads CASSARGEEQNIQYF. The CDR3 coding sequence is TGTGCCAGCAGCGCCCGGGGGGAGGAGCAAAACATTCAGTACTTC.

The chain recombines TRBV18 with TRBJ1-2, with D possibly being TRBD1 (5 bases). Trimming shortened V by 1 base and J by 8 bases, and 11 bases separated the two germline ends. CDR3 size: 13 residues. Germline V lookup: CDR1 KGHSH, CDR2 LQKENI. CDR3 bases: TGTGCCAGCTCACCACAGGGGTCGGGCGGCTACACCTTC. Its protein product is CASSPQGSGGYTF.

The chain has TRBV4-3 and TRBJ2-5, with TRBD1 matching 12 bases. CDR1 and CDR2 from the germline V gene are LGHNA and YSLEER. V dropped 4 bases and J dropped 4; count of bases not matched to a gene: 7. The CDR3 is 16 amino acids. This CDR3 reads CASSLWGQGARETQYF. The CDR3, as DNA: TGCGCCAGCAGCCTCTGGGGACAGGGGGCGAGAGAGACCCAGTACTTC.

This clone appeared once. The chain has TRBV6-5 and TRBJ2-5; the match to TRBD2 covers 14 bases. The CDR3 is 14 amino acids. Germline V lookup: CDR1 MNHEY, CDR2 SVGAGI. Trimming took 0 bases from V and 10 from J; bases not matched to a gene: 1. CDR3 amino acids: CASSYSTSGGDQYF. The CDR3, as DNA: TGTGCCAGCAGTTACTCGACTAGCGGGGGGGACCAGTACTTC.

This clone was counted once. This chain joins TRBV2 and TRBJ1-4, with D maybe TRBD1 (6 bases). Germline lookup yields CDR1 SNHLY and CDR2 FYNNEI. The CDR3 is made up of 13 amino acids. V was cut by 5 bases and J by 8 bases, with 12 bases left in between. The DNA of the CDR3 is TGTGCCAGCAGTTACAGGGTTCAAGAAAAACTGTTTTTT. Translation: CASSYRVQEKLFF.

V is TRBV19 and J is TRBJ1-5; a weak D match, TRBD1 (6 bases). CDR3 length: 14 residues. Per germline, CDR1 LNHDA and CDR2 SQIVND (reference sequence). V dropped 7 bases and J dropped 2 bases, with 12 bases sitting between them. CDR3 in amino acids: CASKGEAGNQPQHF. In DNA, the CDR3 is TGTGCCAGTAAGGGGGAAGCGGGCAATCAGCCCCAGCATTTT.

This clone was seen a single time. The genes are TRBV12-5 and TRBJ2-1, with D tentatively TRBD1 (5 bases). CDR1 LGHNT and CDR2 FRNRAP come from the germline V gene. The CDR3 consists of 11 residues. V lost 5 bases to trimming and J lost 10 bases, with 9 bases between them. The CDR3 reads CASGLGEEQFF. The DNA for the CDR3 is TGTGCTAGTGGTCTAGGGGAAGAGCAGTTCTTC.